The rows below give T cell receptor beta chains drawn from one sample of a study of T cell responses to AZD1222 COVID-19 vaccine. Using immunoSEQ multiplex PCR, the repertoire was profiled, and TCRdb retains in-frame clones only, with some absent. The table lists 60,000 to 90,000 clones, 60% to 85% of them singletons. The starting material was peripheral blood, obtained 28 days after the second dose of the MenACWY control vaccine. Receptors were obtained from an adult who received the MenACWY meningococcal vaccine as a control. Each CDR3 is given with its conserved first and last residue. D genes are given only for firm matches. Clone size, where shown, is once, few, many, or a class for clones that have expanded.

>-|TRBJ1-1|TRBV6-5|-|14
CASRPQGKGPEAFF
TGTGCCAGCAGACCACAGGGCAAGGGGCCTGAAGCTTTCTTT
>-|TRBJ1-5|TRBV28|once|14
CASNLSTDDQPQHF
TGTGCCTCCAACCTCAGCACGGATGATCAGCCCCAGCATTTT
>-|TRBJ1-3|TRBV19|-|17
CASSIRWEKNSGNTIYF
TGTGCCAGTAGTATACGGTGGGAGAAGAACTCTGGAAACACCATATATTTT
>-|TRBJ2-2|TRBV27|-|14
CASSFTVNTGELFF
TGTGCCAGCAGTTTTACTGTGAACACCGGGGAGCTGTTTTTT
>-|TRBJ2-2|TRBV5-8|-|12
CASSRIPGELFF
TGTGCCAGCAGCCGGATCCCCGGGGAGCTGTTTTTT
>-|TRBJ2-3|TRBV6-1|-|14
CASSDILFTDTQYF
TGTGCCAGCAGTGATATCCTATTCACAGATACGCAGTATTTT
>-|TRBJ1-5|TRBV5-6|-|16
CASSSKEDHSNQPQHF
TGTGCCAGCAGTTCTAAGGAGGATCATAGCAATCAGCCCCAGCATTTT
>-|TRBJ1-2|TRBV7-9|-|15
CASSLRTATFYGYTF
TGTGCCAGCAGCCTCAGGACAGCTACCTTCTATGGCTACACCTTC
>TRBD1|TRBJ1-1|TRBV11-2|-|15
CASSRRQGEWSEAFF
TGTGCCAGCAGCCGCAGGCAGGGGGAATGGTCTGAAGCTTTCTTT
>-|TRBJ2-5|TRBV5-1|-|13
CASSSNPDETQYF
TGCGCCAGCAGCTCCAACCCTGATGAGACCCAGTACTTC
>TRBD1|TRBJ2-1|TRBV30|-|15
CAWSKDRGSYNEQFF
TGTGCCTGGAGTAAGGACAGGGGGTCGTACAATGAGCAGTTCTTC
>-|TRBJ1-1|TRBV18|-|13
CASSPPGTVEAFF
TGTGCCAGCTCACCCCCCGGGACGGTAGAAGCTTTCTTT
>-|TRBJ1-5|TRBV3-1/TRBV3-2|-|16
CASSQDRGVSNQPQHF
TGTGCCAGCAGCCAAGATAGGGGGGTGAGCAATCAGCCCCAGCATTTT
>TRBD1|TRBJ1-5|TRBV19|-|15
CASTALRDRGQPQHF
TGTGCCAGTACCGCTTTACGGGACAGGGGACAGCCCCAGCATTTT
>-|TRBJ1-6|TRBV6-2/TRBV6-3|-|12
CASSDGGSPLHF
TGTGCCAGCAGTGACGGCGGGTCACCCCTCCACTTT
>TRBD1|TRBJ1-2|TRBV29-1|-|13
CSVFDRGGYGYTF
TGCAGCGTTTTCGACAGGGGTGGCTATGGCTACACCTTC
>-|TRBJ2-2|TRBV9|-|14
CASSPRVGTGELFF
TGTGCCAGCAGCCCCCGGGTGGGGACCGGGGAGCTGTTTTTT
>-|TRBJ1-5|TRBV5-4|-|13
CASSLDGDQPQHF
TGTGCCAGCAGCCTAGACGGAGATCAGCCCCAGCATTTT
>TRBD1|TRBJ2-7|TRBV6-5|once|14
CASSLQGANYEQYF
TGTGCCAGCAGTTTACAGGGGGCCAACTACGAGCAGTACTTC
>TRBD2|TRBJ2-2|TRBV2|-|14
CASNGGKLTGELFF
TGTGCCAGCAACGGGGGGAAATTGACCGGGGAGCTGTTTTTT
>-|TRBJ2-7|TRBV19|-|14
CASSIRRGPYEQYF
TGTGCCAGTAGTATAAGACGAGGTCCCTACGAGCAGTACTTC
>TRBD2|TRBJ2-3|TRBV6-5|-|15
CASSPGRTSGSSQYF
TGTGCCAGCAGCCCGGGTCGGACTAGCGGTTCCTCTCAGTATTTT
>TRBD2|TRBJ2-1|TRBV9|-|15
CASSAMGTRDNEQFF
TGTGCCAGCAGCGCAATGGGGACTAGAGACAATGAGCAGTTCTTC
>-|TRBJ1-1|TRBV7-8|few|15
CASSPTIAQNTEAFF
TGTGCCAGCAGCCCCACCATAGCTCAGAACACTGAAGCTTTCTTT
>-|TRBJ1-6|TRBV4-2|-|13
CASSQDGRSPLHF
TGTGCCAGCAGCCAAGATGGACGATCACCCCTCCACTTT
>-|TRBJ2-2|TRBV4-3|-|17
CASSQVKETANTGELFF
TGCGCCAGCAGCCAAGTTAAAGAAACCGCGAACACCGGGGAGCTGTTTTTT
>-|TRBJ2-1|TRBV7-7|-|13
CASSLGLFTEQFF
TGTGCTAGCAGCTTAGGACTGTTCACTGAGCAGTTCTTC
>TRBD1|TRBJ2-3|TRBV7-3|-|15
CASAIGTASTDTQYF
TGTGCCAGCGCCATCGGGACAGCTAGCACAGATACGCAGTATTTT
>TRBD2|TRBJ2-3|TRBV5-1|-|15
CASRDTSGSSDTQYF
TGCGCCAGCAGGGACACTAGCGGGAGTTCAGATACGCAGTATTTT
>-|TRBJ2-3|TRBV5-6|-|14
CASSFTKSTDTQYF
TGTGCCAGCAGCTTTACAAAAAGCACAGATACGCAGTATTTT
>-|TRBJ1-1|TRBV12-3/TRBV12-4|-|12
CASSLRRAEAFF
TGTGCCAGCAGTCTCAGACGGGCTGAAGCTTTCTTT
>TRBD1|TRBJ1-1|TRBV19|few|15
CASSPRTGAPTEAFF
TGTGCCAGTAGTCCAAGGACAGGGGCCCCCACTGAAGCTTTCTTT
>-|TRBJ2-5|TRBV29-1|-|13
CSVRTHGGETQYF
TGCAGCGTTAGAACACACGGAGGGGAGACCCAGTACTTC
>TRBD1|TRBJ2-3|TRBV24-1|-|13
CATGTGSTDTQYF
TGTGCCACCGGGACAGGGAGCACAGATACGCAGTATTTT
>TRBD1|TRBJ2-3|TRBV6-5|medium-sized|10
CASEGQTQYF
TGTGCCAGCGAGGGACAGACGCAGTATTTT
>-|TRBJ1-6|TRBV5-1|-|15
CASSRAGAGVSPLHF
TGCGCCAGCAGCAGAGCCGGCGCGGGGGTTTCACCCCTCCACTTT
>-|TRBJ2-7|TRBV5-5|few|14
CASSVDRSNYEQYF
TGTGCCAGCAGCGTTGACAGGTCTAACTACGAGCAGTACTTC
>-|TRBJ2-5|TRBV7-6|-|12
CASSTYGETQYF
TGTGCCAGCAGCACATACGGGGAGACCCAGTACTTC
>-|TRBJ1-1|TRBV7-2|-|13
CASSLTENTEAFF
TGTGCCAGCAGCTTAACCGAGAACACTGAAGCTTTCTTT